Detailed here is one T cell receptor (beta chain). The target antigen is unknown. Method: immunoSEQ multiplex PCR; TCRdb's copy keeps in-frame clones and lacks some. The sample has 9,600 or so clones, roughly three quarters seen once. The data are from a study of CD4+ T cells in melanoma. Notes on the study in general: Neoantigen-specific CD4+ T cells in melanoma reportedly had diverse differentiation states.

This CDR3 is 16 amino acids long. Germline V CDR1 and CDR2: SGDLS, YYNGEE. Trimming removed 0 bases from V and 8 bases from J, with 20 bases in between. This chain connects TRBV9 to TRBJ1-2; a weak D match, TRBD1 (5 bases). Sequenced input: peripheral blood. This clonotype was sampled from a human donor with melanoma. CDR3: CASSVAGQGSWRGYTF. Written as DNA, the CDR3 is TGTGCCAGCAGCGTAGCGGGCCAGGGAAGTTGGAGAGGCTACACCTTC.